The 26 T cell receptor beta chains reported below all come from one sample, sequenced in a study of T cell responses to AZD1222 COVID-19 vaccine. Clones were sequenced by immunoSEQ multiplex PCR, and TCRdb holds only the in-frame ones, with some missing. This sample yields 70,000 to 90,000 clones, of which roughly nine tenths are seen a single time; 2% to 2.5% belongs to the top ten. This material consisted of peripheral blood, taken on day 0 of AZD1222 vaccination. All receptors come from an adult in good health.

This chain uses TRBV7-9 with TRBJ2-1; 12 bases fit TRBD2. The CDR3 is made up of 17 amino acids. Trimming took 1 base from V and 6 from J; bases not matched to a gene: 7. Germline CDR1 SEHNR, CDR2 FQNEAQ (reference sequence). CDR3 sequence (DNA): TGTGCCAGCAGCTTAGTCGGGGCTAGCGGGGGGGTCAATGAGCAGTTCTTC. Residues: CASSLVGASGGVNEQFF. Combining the CDR3 with reference TRBV7-9 and TRBJ2-1 gives the whole variable domain DTGVSQNPRHKITKRGQNVTFRCDPISEHNRLYWYRQTLGQGPEFLTYFQNEAQLEKSRLLSDRFSAERPKGSFSTLEIQRTEQGDSAMYLCASSLVGASGGVNEQFFGPGTRLTVL.

The rearrangement uses TRBV15 and TRBJ1-2, with D possibly being TRBD1 (6 bases). The CDR3 is 15 residues long. The ends were cut back, 0 bases at V and 5 bases at J, with 13 bases in the middle. The germline CDR1 and CDR2 sequences are LNHNV and YYDKDF (reference sequence). The CDR3 bases are TGTGCCACCAGCAGAGAGGCGCAGGGGCCTTATGGCTACACCTTC. Residues: CATSREAQGPYGYTF.

The V call is TRBV6-2 or TRBV6-3, the J call TRBJ2-1, with 7 positions matching TRBD2. Germline values: CDR1 MNHEY, CDR2 SVGEGT. With V trimmed by 6 bases and J by 4 bases, 9 bases remained unmatched. This CDR3 spans 15 amino acids. The DNA of the CDR3 is TGTGCCAGCAGCGTGACTAGCCCGGTTTACAATGAGCAGTTCTTC. Residues: CASSVTSPVYNEQFF.

The V gene is TRBV7-9, the J gene TRBJ1-2; 7 nucleotides match TRBD1. CDR3 size: 15 residues. The trim removed 1 base at V and 0 bases at J, leaving 2 bases unmatched. Germline V gives CDR1 SEHNR, CDR2 FQNEAQ (reference sequence). The CDR3 DNA reads as TGTGCCAGCAGCTTAGGTCAGGGGGCTAACTATGGCTACACCTTC. Its protein product is CASSLGQGANYGYTF.

The chain recombines TRBV9 with TRBJ2-7; 8 bases are shared with TRBD2. V lost 5 bases and J lost 4; bases outside the gene matches: 5. The CDR3 has 13 residues. Germline assignment: CDR1 SGDLS and CDR2 YYNGEE. DNA for the CDR3: TGTGCCAGCAGAGAGCGGGAGAGGTACGAGCAGTACTTC. This encodes CASRERERYEQYF.

The rearrangement joins TRBV7-8 to TRBJ2-5; 7 nucleotides align to TRBD2. V dropped 3 bases and J dropped 5; count of bases not matched to a gene: 6. This CDR3 spans 14 amino acids. Germline assignment: CDR1 SGHVS and CDR2 FQNEAQ. CDR3 residues: CASSFTMGGETQYF. In nucleotides, the CDR3 is TGTGCCAGCAGCTTTACCATGGGGGGGGAGACCCAGTACTTC.

This clone was seen just once. The gene calls are TRBV6-2 or TRBV6-3 and TRBJ1-1; D not resolved. Germline V lookup: CDR1 MNHEY, CDR2 SVGEGT. CDR3 length: 13 residues. Between the trimmed V and J ends, which lost 5 bases and 1 base, there was a span of 8 bases. The CDR3 spells CASSPPGNTEAFF. CDR3 nucleotides: TGTGCCAGCAGTCCCCCAGGGAACACTGAAGCTTTCTTT.

The gene calls are TRBV12-3 or TRBV12-4 and TRBJ2-1, with D tentatively TRBD2 (6 bases). This CDR3 contains 13 residues. Between the trimmed V and J ends, which lost 5 bases and 9 bases, there was a span of 14 bases. The CDR3 region is CASSGLALGEQFF. CDR3 nucleotides: TGTGCCAGCAGTGGGCTAGCGCTAGGTGAGCAGTTCTTC.

This clone was seen a few times. The chain is built from TRBV18 and TRBJ1-4; D is undetermined. CDR1 is KGHSH, CDR2 LQKENI, per germline. The CDR3 extends over 15 amino acids. V lost 6 bases to trimming and J lost 5 bases, with 16 bases between them. CDR3: CASSHGGWTNEKLFF. The CDR3 bases are TGTGCCAGCTCCCACGGAGGGTGGACCAATGAAAAACTGTTTTTT.

The gene calls are TRBV6-4 and TRBJ2-1, with 9 positions matching TRBD1. V shed 4 bases, J shed 6 bases, and the junction held 13 bases outside the gene matches. The CDR3 contains 17 residues. Germline CDR1 MRHNA, CDR2 SNTAGT. CDR3 in DNA: TGTGCCAGCAGTGCCGAAGAAACAGGGGGCGATATCAATGAGCAGTTCTTC. Its translation is CASSAEETGGDINEQFF.

In this sample, this clone turned up a few times. This chain uses TRBV6-4 with TRBJ2-2, with 11 bases matching TRBD2. The trim removed 6 bases at V and 3 bases at J, leaving 0 bases unmatched. Germline V lookup: CDR1 MRHNA, CDR2 SNTAGT. CDR3 length: 14 residues. The DNA of the CDR3 is TGTGCCAGCAGACTAGCGGGAGACACCGGGGAGCTGTTTTTT. This encodes CASRLAGDTGELFF.

The table lists this clone with a count of one. The chain links TRBV7-2 to TRBJ1-2, with D perhaps TRBD1 (5 bases). The CDR3 length is 13 residues. Germline V lookup: CDR1 SGHTA, CDR2 FQGNSA. V was shortened by 3 bases and J by 8 bases, with 13 bases between the two germline ends. CDR3 region: CASSFRRGEGYTF. CDR3 coding DNA: TGTGCCAGCAGCTTCAGGAGGGGCGAGGGCTACACCTTC.

J is TRBJ2-1 and V is TRBV10-3; no definite D call. The CDR3 consists of 12 residues. V was clipped by 2 bases and J by 4 bases, with 3 bases between them. Looked up from germline, CDR1 is ENHRY and CDR2 is SYGVKD. The CDR3 sequence is CAISEGYNEQFF. As DNA, the CDR3 is TGTGCCATCAGTGAGGGGTACAATGAGCAGTTCTTC.

This chain links TRBV11-3 with TRBJ2-7; possible D gene TRBD1, 6 bases. The V end lost 5 bases, the J end lost 2 bases, and 13 bases lay between the germline ends. The CDR3 is 14 amino acids. Germline assignment: CDR1 SGHNT and CDR2 YENEEA. The DNA for the CDR3 is TGTGCCAGCAGCCGCCGGGACAAGCCCTACGAGCAGTACTTC. It translates to CASSRRDKPYEQYF.

This clone has at least ten counts. This chain uses TRBV6-4 with TRBJ2-2; D may be TRBD1 or TRBD2 (5 bases each). CDR3 length: 16 amino acids. The germline V gene encodes CDR1 MRHNA and CDR2 SNTAGT. The V gene lost 3 bases and the J gene lost 2 bases, with 13 bases spanning the gap. CDR3 in amino acids: CASSDSGTANTGELFF. In DNA form, the CDR3 reads TGTGCCAGCAGTGATTCCGGGACGGCAAACACCGGGGAGCTGTTTTTT.

This clone has just one count. The chain links TRBV12-3 or TRBV12-4 to TRBJ1-1; D unclear. The CDR3 totals 13 residues. V lost 7 bases and J lost 1, with 10 bases in between. CDR3 protein: CASTNTANTEAFF. The DNA of the CDR3 is TGTGCCAGCACCAACACAGCGAACACTGAAGCTTTCTTT.

The genes are TRBV6-2 or TRBV6-3 and TRBJ2-5, with TRBD1 identical over 9 bases. Germline V gene data show CDR1 as MNHEY and CDR2 as SVGEGT. This CDR3 comprises 14 residues. The ends lost 5 bases at V and 3 bases at J; junction bases unmatched: 4. Here the CDR3 reads CASSHWDREETQYF. The CDR3 region has the DNA TGTGCCAGCAGTCACTGGGACAGGGAAGAGACCCAGTACTTC.

The chain couples TRBV7-9 to TRBJ1-5; unclear D gene. With 3 bases removed from V and 7 bases from J, the gap between germline ends came to 7 bases. The CDR3 runs 12 residues. CDR1 is SEHNR, CDR2 FQNEAQ, per germline (reference sequence). The chain's CDR3 is CASSFIGQPQHF. DNA of the CDR3: TGTGCCAGCAGCTTCATCGGACAGCCCCAGCATTTT.

V usage is TRBV7-9 and J usage is TRBJ1-6; D may be TRBD1 (5 bases). V gave up 5 bases and J gave up 8 bases, with 16 bases separating them. From germline, CDR1 is SEHNR and CDR2 FQNEAQ (reference sequence). The CDR3 consists of 15 residues. CDR3 nucleotide sequence: TGTGCCAGCAGCGCCCGCGCCGGGGGGGATTCACCCCTCCACTTT. Encoded protein: CASSARAGGDSPLHF.

J is TRBJ1-6 and V is TRBV27, with D possibly matching TRBD1 (6 bases). This CDR3 contains 14 residues. The germline V gene has CDR1 MNHEY and CDR2 SMNVEV (reference sequence). Trimming shortened V by 6 bases and J by 15 bases, and 21 bases separated the two germline ends. The CDR3: CASSLLGTKKLLHF. CDR3 sequence (DNA): TGTGCCAGCAGCCTATTGGGGACAAAAAAACTCCTCCACTTT.

The V gene is TRBV5-1, the J gene TRBJ1-1; no definite D call. CDR1 and CDR2 from the germline V gene are SGHRS and YFSETQ. Trimming left V 3 bases short and J 1 base short, with 10 bases between. The CDR3 extends over 14 amino acids. DNA of the CDR3: TGCGCCAGCAGCTGGGCTTTGGGGAACACTGAAGCTTTCTTT. It yields the protein CASSWALGNTEAFF.

The chain recombines TRBV4-3 with TRBJ2-7; D gene unclear. V lost 6 bases and J lost 4, with 16 bases in between. The CDR3 contains 14 residues. The germline CDR1 and CDR2 sequences are LGHNA and YSLEER. This CDR3 is CASRYNLVMYEQYF. The CDR3 DNA follows: TGCGCCAGCAGATACAACCTGGTTATGTACGAGCAGTACTTC.

This clone appeared a single time. The rearrangement links TRBV2 to TRBJ2-7, with a tentative D call TRBD1 (6 bases). The CDR3 loop spans 14 amino acids. Germline CDR1 and CDR2: SNHLY and FYNNEI. V was shortened by 6 bases and J by 1 base, with 13 bases between the two germline ends. DNA for the CDR3: TGTGCCAGCAGATACCAGGGGAATTCCTACGAGCAGTACTTC. Translated: CASRYQGNSYEQYF.

The genes are TRBV30 and TRBJ1-2, with TRBD1 matching over 8 bases. CDR3 length: 14 residues. CDR1 is GTSNPN, CDR2 SVGIG, per germline (reference sequence). V lost 5 bases to trimming and J lost 5 bases; unmatched junction nucleotides: 10. The CDR3 region is CAWDRGLITYGYTF. The CDR3, as DNA: TGTGCCTGGGACAGGGGACTTATTACGTATGGCTACACCTTC.

The chain has TRBV7-9 and TRBJ1-2, with 9 bases matching TRBD1. CDR3 size: 16 residues. Trimming at V came to 4 bases and at J to 3 bases, leaving 9 bases not matched to a gene. Germline CDR1 and CDR2: SEHNR and FQNEAQ (reference sequence). The CDR3 spells CASSSTRDREYYGYTF. CDR3 bases: TGTGCCAGCAGCTCTACCCGGGACAGGGAATACTATGGCTACACCTTC.

The chain links TRBV7-9 to TRBJ1-2, with TRBD1 matching 9 bases. Germline V lookup: CDR1 SEHNR, CDR2 FQNEAQ (reference sequence). This CDR3 is built from 15 residues. The V and J ends lost 5 bases and 3 bases, in that order; junction bases with no gene match: 7. CDR3 nucleotides: TGTGCCAGCAGCAAAGGACAGGGGATTGACTATGGCTACACCTTC. This translates into CASSKGQGIDYGYTF.